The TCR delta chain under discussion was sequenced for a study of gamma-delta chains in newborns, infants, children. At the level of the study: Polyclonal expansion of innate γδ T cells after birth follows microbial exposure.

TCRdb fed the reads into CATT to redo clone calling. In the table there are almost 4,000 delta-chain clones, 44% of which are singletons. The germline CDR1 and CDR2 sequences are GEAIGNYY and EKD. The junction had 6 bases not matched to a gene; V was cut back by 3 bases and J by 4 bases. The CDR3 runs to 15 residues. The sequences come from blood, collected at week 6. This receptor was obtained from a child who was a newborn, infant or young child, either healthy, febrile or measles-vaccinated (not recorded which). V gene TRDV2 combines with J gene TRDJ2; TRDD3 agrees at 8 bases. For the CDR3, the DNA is TGTGCCTGTGACGTACTGGGGGTTAGGACAGCACAACTCTTCTTT. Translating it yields CACDVLGVRTAQLFF.